One and the same sample provided the 22 T cell receptor beta chains below, sequenced in a study of T cells after yellow fever vaccination. TCRdb passed the 5' RACE reads through MiXCR, listing each CDR3 protein once. Of a few hundred thousand distinct CDR3 sequences in the sample, about a sixth are singletons; the top ten hold about 18%. The sample was PBMCs, taken more than 4 days after the first yellow fever vaccination. These receptor sequences come from a man between 18 and 29 years old who received the YFV17D yellow fever vaccine.

This clonotype was observed a few times. The chain employs TRBV7-9 and TRBJ1-2; D is ambiguous. Germline lookup yields CDR1 SEHNR and CDR2 FQNEAQ (reference sequence). The CDR3 contains 14 residues. The V end lost 5 bases, the J end lost 7 bases, and 17 bases lay between the germline ends. CDR3 in DNA: TGTGCCAGCAGCGCGTCCGGGTCCACCTCTGGCTACACCTTC. It translates to CASSASGSTSGYTF. The full variable domain, in which reference TRBV7-9 and TRBJ1-2 provide the parts outside the CDR3, is DTGVSQNPRHKITKRGQNVTFRCDPISEHNRLYWYRQTLGQGPEFLTYFQNEAQLEKSRLLSDRFSAERPKGSFSTLEIQRTEQGDSAMYLCASSASGSTSGYTFGSGTRLTVV.

V gene TRBV6-2 or TRBV6-3 combines with J gene TRBJ2-1, with TRBD2 identical over 11 bases. This CDR3 is built from 18 residues. The germline gives CDR1 MNHEY, CDR2 SVGEGT. The trim removed 0 bases at V and 2 bases at J, leaving 6 bases unmatched. The CDR3 loop reads CASSYSLAGGIPYNEQFF. The CDR3 nucleotides are TGTGCCAGCAGTTACTCGCTAGCGGGGGGCATTCCCTACAATGAGCAGTTCTTC.

To note about this clonotype: One end of the junction fails to match germline, which may point to a read error. The CDR3 reads CASIRGTGTGKTIYF. The CDR3 bases are TGTGCCAGCATCCGAGGGACGGGAACTGGAAAAACCATATATTTT. The chain is built from TRBV28 and TRBJ1-3, with D possibly matching TRBD1 (5 bases). Germline CDR1 reads MDHEN; CDR2 reads SYDVKM. This CDR3 is built from 15 residues.

The V call is TRBV6-1, the J call TRBJ1-1; tentatively, D is TRBD1 (5 bases). CDR1 is MNHNS, CDR2 SASEGT, per germline. The CDR3 is 14 amino acids. Deletions cut 2 bases from V and 4 bases from J, with 11 bases between. The CDR3 sequence is CASSEPGRGTEAFF. Written as DNA, the CDR3 is TGTGCCAGCAGTGAACCAGGAAGGGGCACTGAAGCTTTCTTT.

The chain recombines TRBV5-5 with TRBJ2-7, with D perhaps TRBD1 (5 bases). Germline-derived CDR1 and CDR2 are SGHKS and YYEKEE (reference sequence). The germline V and J ends were trimmed by 3 bases and 5 bases, with 15 bases remaining between them. CDR3 length: 14 amino acids. As DNA, the CDR3 is TGTGCCAGCAGCTGGGGCCCGATCTCTGACGAGCAGTACTTC. Encoded protein: CASSWGPISDEQYF.

This clonotype was observed a handful of times. The chain links TRBV5-1 to TRBJ2-1, with unresolved D. The V end lost 0 bases, the J end lost 0 bases, and 7 bases lay between the germline ends. Germline CDR1 is SGHRS and CDR2 is YFSETQ. This CDR3 is built from 15 residues. Here the CDR3 DNA reads TGCGCCAGCAGCTTGGTTCAAATCTCCTACAATGAGCAGTTCTTC. Encoded protein: CASSLVQISYNEQFF. Full variable domain (missing parts from reference TRBV5-1 and TRBJ2-1): KAGVTQTPRYLIKTRGQQVTLSCSPISGHRSVSWYQQTPGQGLQFLFEYFSETQRNKGNFPGRFSGRQFSNSRSEMNVSTLELGDSALYLCASSLVQISYNEQFFGPGTRLTVL.

This clonotype was seen only a few times. The chain combines TRBV4-2 with TRBJ2-3, with D possibly matching TRBD2 (5 bases). V gave up 0 bases and J gave up 0 bases, with 16 bases separating them. Germline CDR1 is LGHNA and CDR2 is YNFKEQ. The CDR3 is 18 residues long. CDR3 bases: TGTGCCAGCAGCCAAGAAGAACGGATCAGCGGTAGCACAGATACGCAGTATTTT. This sequence encodes CASSQEERISGSTDTQYF.

The chain uses TRBV7-3 and TRBJ2-5; 7 positions agree with TRBD1. V lost 4 bases to trimming and J lost 2 bases; unmatched junction nucleotides: 10. There are 16 residues in the CDR3. Per the germline V gene, CDR1 is SGHTA and CDR2 is FQGTGA. The CDR3 nucleotides read TGTGCCAGCAGCTCCAAACGACAGGGTTGGCAAGAGACCCAGTACTTC. Residues: CASSSKRQGWQETQYF.

This clonotype was seen at least ten times. The chain carries TRBV4-3 and TRBJ2-7, with 9 bases fitting TRBD1. The CDR3 contains 15 residues. The V gene's germline CDR1 is LGHNA and CDR2 YSLEER. Trimming cost V 3 bases and J 4 bases; bases outside gene matches: 7. The CDR3 spells CASSQGRDRVYEQYF. DNA for the CDR3: TGCGCCAGCAGCCAGGGGCGGGACAGGGTTTACGAGCAGTACTTC.

This clonotype came up once. V gene TRBV18 combines with J gene TRBJ1-3; a weak D match, TRBD1 (6 bases). Germline CDR1 reads KGHSH; CDR2 reads LQKENI. The CDR3 consists of 14 residues. The V end lost 6 bases, the J end lost 8 bases, and 17 bases lay between the germline ends. The DNA of the CDR3 is TGTGCCAGCTCGAGATACAGGGACTTGGACACCATATATTTT. As protein: CASSRYRDLDTIYF.

This clonotype was picked up many times. V gene TRBV27 combines with J gene TRBJ2-1; tentatively, D is TRBD1 or TRBD2 (6 bases each). CDR1 MNHEY and CDR2 SMNVEV come from the germline V gene (reference sequence). There are 12 residues in the CDR3. V lost 5 bases to trimming and J lost 11 bases, with 13 bases between them. This chain's CDR3 is CASSGVGGKQFF. The DNA of the CDR3 is TGTGCCAGCAGTGGCGTGGGGGGCAAGCAGTTCTTC.

Worth noting for this clonotype: It may be a read error: a sequence one base away is much more abundant. The chain joins TRBV7-2 to TRBJ2-3; D may be TRBD2 (7 bases). V lost 5 bases and J lost 7, with 19 bases in between. Germline loops: CDR1 SGHTA, CDR2 FQGNSA. This CDR3 spans 15 amino acids. CDR3 DNA: TGTGCCAGCAGCGAGAGGGAGGGGGGGCCCTATACGCAGTATTTT. Translated, it gives CASSEREGGPYTQYF.

This chain joins TRBV4-1 and TRBJ2-6; a weak D match, TRBD1 (6 bases). This CDR3 has 19 amino acids. Per germline, CDR1 MGHRA and CDR2 YSYEKL. V was trimmed by 0 bases and J by 0 bases, leaving 15 bases between them. CDR3 DNA: TGCGCCAGCAGCCAAGATCGTCCAGGGGTTACCTCTGGGGCCAACGTCCTGACTTTC. It yields the protein CASSQDRPGVTSGANVLTF.

This rearrangement joins TRBV20-1 to TRBJ2-7; TRBD2 might be the D (5 bases). Trimming cost V 0 bases and J 7 bases, with 19 bases left between them. This CDR3 has 15 amino acids. Per the germline V gene, CDR1 is DFQATT and CDR2 is SNEGSKA (reference sequence). The CDR3 protein is CSARDRKRTLREQYV. CDR3 DNA: TGCAGTGCTAGAGATCGGAAGCGGACCCTCAGGGAGCAGTACGTC.

This clonotype was seen only a few times. The chain couples TRBV28 to TRBJ2-5; 7 positions agree with TRBD2. The germline CDR1 and CDR2 sequences are MDHEN and SYDVKM. The CDR3 has 15 residues. V was pared by 2 bases and J by 3 bases, with 6 bases of the junction left unmatched. The CDR3 spells CASSLGYAGEETQYF. The DNA for the CDR3 is TGTGCCAGCAGTTTAGGATACGCGGGGGAAGAGACCCAGTACTTC.

This clonotype was seen more than once but under ten times. Written as DNA, the CDR3 is TGTGCCAGCACCCCCAATGGGTTCTATGGCTACACCTTC. It translates to CASTPNGFYGYTF. This chain uses TRBV6-1 with TRBJ1-2; D uncertain. With 7 bases removed from V and 4 bases from J, the gap between germline ends came to 13 bases. This CDR3 has 13 residues. CDR1 is MNHNS and CDR2 is SASEGT in the germline V gene.

This clonotype was seen a few times. The chain is built from TRBV3-1 and TRBJ1-4; D is undetermined. The CDR3 spans 17 residues. Germline CDR1 is LGHDT and CDR2 is YNNKEL (reference sequence). Trimming shortened V by 0 bases and J by 5 bases, and 16 bases separated the two germline ends. The CDR3 protein is CASSQDVAPEKNEKLFF. CDR3 bases: TGTGCCAGCAGCCAAGATGTGGCTCCGGAGAAAAATGAAAAACTGTTTTTT.

This clonotype was observed a handful of times. The rearrangement uses TRBV12-3 or TRBV12-4 and TRBJ1-5; 7 positions agree with TRBD1. The trim removed 5 bases at V and 0 bases at J, leaving 10 bases unmatched. The length of the CDR3 is 17 residues. The DNA for the CDR3 is TGTGCCAGCAGTCCCCGGAGAGGGGGCTTTAGCAATCAGCCCCAGCATTTT. Protein sequence: CASSPRRGGFSNQPQHF.

A few counts support this clonotype. The rearrangement joins TRBV27 to TRBJ2-7; D perhaps matches TRBD1 (6 bases). The CDR3 contains 13 residues. CDR1 and CDR2 (germline): MNHEY, SMNVEV (reference sequence). Trimming cost V 10 bases and J 4 bases, with 17 bases left between them. The CDR3 region is CATARGFYYEQYF. CDR3 nucleotide sequence: TGTGCCACCGCTAGGGGGTTTTATTACGAGCAGTACTTC.

This clonotype occurred a few times. This sequence joins TRBV2 and TRBJ2-5; D is uncertain. The CDR3 runs to 13 residues. Deletions cut 4 bases from V and 2 bases from J, with 8 bases between. CDR1 and CDR2 (germline): SNHLY, FYNNEI. CDR3 sequence (DNA): TGTGCCAGCAGTGTAGAACAACAAGAGACCCAGTACTTC. Its translation: CASSVEQQETQYF. The whole variable domain, filled in from reference TRBV2 and TRBJ2-5, reads EPEVTQTPSHQVTQMGQEVILRCVPISNHLYFYWYRQILGQKVEFLVSFYNNEISEKSEIFDDQFSVERPDGSNFTLKIRSTKLEDSAMYFCASSVEQQETQYFGPGTRLLVL.

V is TRBV12-3 or TRBV12-4 and J is TRBJ1-2, with 7 bases lining up with TRBD1. After removal of 8 bases from V and 8 bases from J, the junction contained 11 bases not matched to a gene. The CDR3 covers 13 residues. CDR3 region: CASGDSRLHGYTF. CDR3 bases: TGTGCCAGCGGGGACAGCCGCCTCCACGGCTACACCTTC.

There are a few counts of this clonotype. The V call is TRBV5-4, the J call TRBJ2-5; TRBD2 is a possible D gene (5 bases). There are 14 residues in the CDR3. V was pared by 4 bases and J by 5 bases, with 15 bases between. Germline V lookup: CDR1 SGHNT, CDR2 YYREEE (reference sequence). The CDR3 spells CASSTQGSGETQYF. In DNA form, the CDR3 reads TGTGCCAGCAGCACCCAAGGATCGGGGGAGACCCAGTACTTC.